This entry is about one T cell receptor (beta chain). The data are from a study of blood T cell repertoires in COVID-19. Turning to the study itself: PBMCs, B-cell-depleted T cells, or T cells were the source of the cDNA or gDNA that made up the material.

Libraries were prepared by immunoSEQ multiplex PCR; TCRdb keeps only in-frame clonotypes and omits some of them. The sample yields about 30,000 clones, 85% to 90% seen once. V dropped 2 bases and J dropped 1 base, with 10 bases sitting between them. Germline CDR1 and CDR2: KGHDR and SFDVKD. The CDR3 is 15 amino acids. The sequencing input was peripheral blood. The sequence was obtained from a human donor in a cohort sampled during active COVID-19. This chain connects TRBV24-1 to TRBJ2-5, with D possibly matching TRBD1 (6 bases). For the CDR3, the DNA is TGTGCCACCAGTGATTCAGGGGTAAGCCAAGAGACCCAGTACTTC. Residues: CATSDSGVSQETQYF.